This T cell receptor beta chain was identified in a study of T cells after posttransplantation cyclophosphamide. Notes on the study in general: Later post-transplant blood repertoires were often dominated by donor CD8+ memory clones.

The CDR3 has 13 amino acids. CDR1 and CDR2 from the germline V gene are LNHDA and SQIVND (reference sequence). V was shortened by 3 bases and J by 3 bases, with 9 bases between the two germline ends. The naive gate required viable CD3+CD4+ or CD3+CD8+ cells with CCR7+CD45RA+CD45RO-CD95-CD27+CD28+ phenotype. Clones were read by immunoSEQ multiplex PCR, and TCRdb kept only the in-frame ones, dropping some. The data hold approximately 4,000 clones, with roughly 94% observed a single time. Comment on this clone: Its antigen is currently unknown.

J is TRBJ2-7 and V is TRBV19; TRBD1 might be the D (6 bases). The receptor was derived from a man aged 50 or older. Sequencing input: naive CD4+ T cells sorted from PBMCs. The CDR3 DNA sequence: TGTGCCAGTAGTATCTTACAGGGCTACGAGCAGTACTTC. This translates into CASSILQGYEQYF.